This T cell receptor beta chain is drawn from a study of blood T cell repertoires in COVID-19. On the study more broadly: From T cells, B-cell-depleted T cells, or PBMCs came the material, which was cDNA or gDNA.

Original data processing: Researchers report that nucleated cell counts were estimated from reference gene primer amplification. The assay was immunoSEQ multiplex PCR, and TCRdb's table has in-frame clones only and misses some. That table supplies the V and J calls and clone size; D and trimming were determined from the DNA. This table holds about 250,000 clones, roughly 85% found once. Assignments of participants to cohorts depended upon their own reported clinical history. V lost 6 bases and J lost 5, with 19 bases in between. The CDR3 extends over 15 amino acids. Germline V CDR1 and CDR2: MGHDK, SYGVNS.

This TCR derives from a woman aged 45-60 years with acute COVID-19. Sequencing used PBMCs or T cells enriched from blood (not recorded which). The rearrangement uses TRBV25-1 and TRBJ1-1, with D unresolved. DNA of the CDR3: TGTGCCAGCAGCGAGTTCCGTTTTGAGGCAACTGAAGCTTTCTTT. It encodes CASSEFRFEATEAFF.